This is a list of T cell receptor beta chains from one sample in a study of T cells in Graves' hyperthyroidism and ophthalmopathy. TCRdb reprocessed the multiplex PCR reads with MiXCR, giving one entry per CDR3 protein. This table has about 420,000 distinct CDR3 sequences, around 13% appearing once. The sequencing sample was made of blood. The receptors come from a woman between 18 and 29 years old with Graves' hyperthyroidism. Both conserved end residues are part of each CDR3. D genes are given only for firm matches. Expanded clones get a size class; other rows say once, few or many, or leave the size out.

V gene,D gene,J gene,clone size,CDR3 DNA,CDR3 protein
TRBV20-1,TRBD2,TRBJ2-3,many,TGCAGTGCTAGAGTACTAGCGGGGAGCACAGATACGCAGTATTTT,CSARVLAGSTDTQYF
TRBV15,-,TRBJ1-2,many,TGTGCCACCAGCGGCCAAGTCGGGTCTAACTATGGCTACACCTTC,CATSGQVGSNYGYTF
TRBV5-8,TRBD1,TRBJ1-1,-,TGTGCCAGCAGCTTGGGCCAGGGGGGCCCTGAAGCTTTCTTT,CASSLGQGGPEAFF
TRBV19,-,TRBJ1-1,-,TGTGCCAGTAGTAGACTCGGGACATTGAACACTGAAGCTTTCTTT,CASSRLGTLNTEAFF
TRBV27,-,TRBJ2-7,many,TGTGCCAGCAGCTTCGGGCTAAGACGCTCCTACGAGCAGTACTTC,CASSFGLRRSYEQYF
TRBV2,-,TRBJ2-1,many,TGTGCCAGCAGTGAACAGGCAGGGGACTACAATGAGCAGTTCTTC,CASSEQAGDYNEQFF
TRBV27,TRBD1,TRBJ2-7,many,TGTGCCAGCAGCCTCCGGGACAGGATCTCTCCTCAGTACTTC,CASSLRDRISPQYF
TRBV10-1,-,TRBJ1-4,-,TGCGCCAGCAGTGAGGGTGCGGAACCTGAAAAACTGTTTTTT,CASSEGAEPEKLFF
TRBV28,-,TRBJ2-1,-,TGTGCCAGCAGTGCGGGGATCTACAATGAGCAGTTCTTC,CASSAGIYNEQFF
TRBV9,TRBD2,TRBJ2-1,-,TGTGCCAGCAGCGTAGCTGGACTAGCGTCCTACAATGAGCAGTTCTTC,CASSVAGLASYNEQFF
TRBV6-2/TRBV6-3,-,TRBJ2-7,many,TGTGCCAGCAGTTACTATGCGGGACATGGGCCATACGAGCAGTACTTC,CASSYYAGHGPYEQYF
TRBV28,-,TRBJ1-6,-,TGTGCCAGCACCATACCCCCTGCGGGATTTTATAATTCACCCCTCCACTTT,CASTIPPAGFYNSPLHF
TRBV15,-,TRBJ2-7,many,TGTGCCACCAGCGTCTTGAGGGGATTCTACGAGCAGTACTTC,CATSVLRGFYEQYF
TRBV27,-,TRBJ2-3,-,TGTGCCAGCAGTTTTTTTGTCACAGATACGCAGTATTTT,CASSFFVTDTQYF
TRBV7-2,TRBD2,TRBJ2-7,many,TGTGCCAGCAGCCCGGGCCCAGAACCGGGAGGGCAGTACTTC,CASSPGPEPGGQYF
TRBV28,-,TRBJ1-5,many,TGTGCCAGCAGTTTGTGGTTATCAGGGGGCAATCAGCCCCAGCATTTT,CASSLWLSGGNQPQHF
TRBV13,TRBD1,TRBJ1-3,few,TGTGCCAGCTGCCCGAGACAGGGTCCAATGGAGGCCTGCAACACCATATATTTT,CASCPRQGPMEACNTIYF
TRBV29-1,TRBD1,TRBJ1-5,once,TGCAGCGTTGGGACAGGGGGCGGTCAGCCCCAGCATTTT,CSVGTGGGQPQHF
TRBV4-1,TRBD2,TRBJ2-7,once,TGCGCCAGCAGCCGAACGACTAGCGGGGCCTACGAGCAGTACTTC,CASSRTTSGAYEQYF
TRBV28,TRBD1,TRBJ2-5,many,TGTGCCAGCAGTTTCACAGGGGGCGGCGAGACCCAGTACTTC,CASSFTGGGETQYF
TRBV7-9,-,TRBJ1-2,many,TGTGCCAGCAGCTCCAGCGTAGGGGCCACCTATGGCTACACCTTC,CASSSSVGATYGYTF
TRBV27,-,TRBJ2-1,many,TGTGCCAGCAGTCTCGGAGGAGGGCTCGAGCAGTTCTTC,CASSLGGGLEQFF
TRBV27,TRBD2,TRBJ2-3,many,TGTGCCAGCAGTTGGCTAGCGGGGAGCACAGATACGCAGTATTTT,CASSWLAGSTDTQYF
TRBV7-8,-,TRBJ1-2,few,TGTGCCAGCAGCTTAGACCTGACAGTCGGGGCTAACTATGGCTACACCTTC,CASSLDLTVGANYGYTF
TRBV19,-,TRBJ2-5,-,TGTGCCAGTAGTATAATGACAGGGAGGATTGAGACCCAGTACTTC,CASSIMTGRIETQYF
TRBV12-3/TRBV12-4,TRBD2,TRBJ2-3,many,TGTGCCAGCAGTCCGGGACTAGCGGGAGCGGGAGATACGCAGTATTTT,CASSPGLAGAGDTQYF
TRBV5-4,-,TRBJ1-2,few,TGTGCCAGCAGGGAAACAGGGAGGACTTACACCTTC,CASRETGRTYTF
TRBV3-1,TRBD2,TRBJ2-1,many,TGTGCCAGCTCAGATAGACTAGCGGTAAAGAGGGATTACAATGAGCAGTTCTTC,CASSDRLAVKRDYNEQFF
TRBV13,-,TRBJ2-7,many,TGTGCCAGCAGCTTAGGAGGGACACGCTCCTACGAGCAGTACTTC,CASSLGGTRSYEQYF
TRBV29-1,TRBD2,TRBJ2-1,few,TGCAGCGTTGTTCTGCTAGCGGGGTACAATGAGCAGTTCTTC,CSVVLLAGYNEQFF
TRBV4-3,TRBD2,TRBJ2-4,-,TGCGCCAGCAGCCAAGGTACTAGCGGGAGGAACATTCAGTACTTC,CASSQGTSGRNIQYF
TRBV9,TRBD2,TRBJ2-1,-,TGTGCCAGCAGCGTTCTTAGCGGGAGGGCTTACAATGAGCAGTTCTTC,CASSVLSGRAYNEQFF
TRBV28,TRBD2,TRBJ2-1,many,TGTGCCAGCAGTGTAAGACTAGCGGGATTGAATGAGCAGTTCTTC,CASSVRLAGLNEQFF
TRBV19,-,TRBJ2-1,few,TGTGCCAGTAGTATAGCTGTTGGAGTCTTACCGTTCTTC,CASSIAVGVLPFF
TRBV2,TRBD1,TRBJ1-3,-,TGTGCCAGCAGTGTACCGGGACAGGGAAACACCATATATTTT,CASSVPGQGNTIYF
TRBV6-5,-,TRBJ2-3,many,TGTGCCAGCAGTTACGGGGGAGGAACTAGCACAGATACGCAGTATTTT,CASSYGGGTSTDTQYF